This TCR beta chain is drawn from a study of control samples from healthy donors and cancer patients. Using immunoSEQ multiplex PCR, the repertoire was profiled, and TCRdb retains in-frame clones only, with some absent. The sample holds roughly 170,000 clones, more than 85% seen once. The V end lost 0 bases, the J end lost 1 base, and 9 bases lay between the germline ends. CDR1 and CDR2 (germline): MGHRA, YSYEKL. This CDR3 is built from 15 residues. Specimen: blood. The chain has TRBV4-1 and TRBJ1-1; D not resolved. The sequence derives from a woman aged 40 to 50 in good health. The chain's CDR3 is CASSQEAGQNTEAFF. In DNA form, the CDR3 reads TGCGCCAGCAGCCAAGAGGCGGGCCAGAACACTGAAGCTTTCTTT.